This T cell receptor beta chain was captured in a study of T cell responses to AZD1222 COVID-19 vaccine. Whole-study findings and limits: Of spike-specific TCRs, nearly half reportedly target regions left unmutated in variants. Rises in breadth and depth of Spike-specific TCRs came after two AZD1222 doses. It should be noted that donors were predominantly white British and more often female, and clonal diversity was possibly underestimated.

The study pooled second doses at about 4 or about 12 weeks. As regards this clone: Its antigen is still unknown.

Profiling relied on immunoSEQ multiplex PCR, and the TCRdb table lists in-frame clones only, not all of them. The repertoire holds about 150,000 clones, with about 91% as singletons. The CDR3 runs 15 residues. Germline assignment: CDR1 LGHNA and CDR2 YNFKEQ. V trimming: 0 bases; J trimming: 6 bases; junction bases outside the gene matches: 4. The chain joins TRBV4-2 to TRBJ2-2; 7 bases agree with TRBD2. This sequence was found in an adult who received the AZD1222 COVID-19 vaccine. This specimen consisted of peripheral blood, obtained 28 days after the second AZD1222 dose. CDR3 amino acids: CASSQEGRGSGELFF. The CDR3 bases are TGTGCCAGCAGCCAAGAAGGGAGGGGCTCCGGGGAGCTGTTTTTT.